The source of this TCR beta chain is a study of cytomegalovirus exposure and HLA in healthy donors. PCR primers comprised 60 Vbeta and 13 Jbeta primers. Generated by immunoSEQ multiplex PCR, the TCRdb table keeps only in-frame clones and is missing some. The repertoire includes approximately 160,000 clones, roughly three quarters of them detected once, and roughly 4.5% sits in the top ten. The CDR3 has 16 residues. Trimming removed 5 bases at V and 2 bases at J, with 15 bases between. Germline lookup yields CDR1 LNHDA and CDR2 SQIVND (reference sequence). V usage is TRBV19 and J usage is TRBJ2-2; D remains unclear. This TCR was sampled from a man between 18 and 29 years old in good health and CMV-seropositive. The sample comprised PBMCs. The CDR3 is CASSPLGALNTGELFF. The DNA for the CDR3 is TGTGCCAGTAGTCCACTCGGAGCCCTTAACACCGGGGAGCTGTTTTTT.